The 7 T cell receptor beta chains below all came from one sample that was sequenced in a study of OX40 agonist ivuxolimab in advanced cancers. Using immunoSEQ multiplex PCR, the repertoire was profiled, and TCRdb retains in-frame clones only, with some absent. Altogether tens of thousands of clones are present, approximately 78% being singletons, with the ten largest covering approximately 0.62%. Sequenced material: CD4+ or CD8+ T cells sorted from blood, taken in a trial of the OX40 agonist ivuxolimab. Receptor source: an adult with an advanced solid tumor such as melanoma, head and neck, liver or kidney cancer.

In the case of this clone: A read error may account for a junction end that differs from germline. The chain links TRBV5-1 to TRBJ1-1; 11 bases match TRBD1. In germline, CDR1 is SGHRS, CDR2 YFSETQ. The CDR3 totals 17 residues. Here the CDR3 DNA reads TGCGCCAGCAGCTTTTCCGGGACAGGGGGATTGAAGACTGAAGCTTTCTTT. This gives the protein CASSFSGTGGLKTEAFF.

V gene TRBV5-1 combines with J gene TRBJ1-1; TRBD1 matches 10 bases. V lost 0 bases to trimming and J lost 0 bases; unmatched junction nucleotides: 8. Germline V gives CDR1 SGHRS, CDR2 YFSETQ. The CDR3 is 18 amino acids. For the CDR3, the DNA is TGCGCCAGCAGCTTGGGCGACAGGGGGCCACTTATGAACACTGAAGCTTTCTTT. It encodes CASSLGDRGPLMNTEAFF.

The chain employs TRBV19 and TRBJ2-4; no definite D call. CDR3 size: 15 residues. The V gene's germline CDR1 is LNHDA and CDR2 SQIVND (reference sequence). V was shortened by 3 bases and J by 0 bases, with 9 bases between the two germline ends. The CDR3 DNA sequence: TGTGCCAGTAGTATCCTGGGGATAGCCAAAAACATTCAGTACTTC. Amino acids: CASSILGIAKNIQYF.

This chain connects TRBV15 to TRBJ1-6, with a possible D match to TRBD1 (5 bases). The CDR3 is made up of 14 amino acids. The V end was cut by 0 bases, the J end by 8 bases, with 8 bases between. Per germline, CDR1 LNHNV and CDR2 YYDKDF (reference sequence). For the CDR3, the DNA is TGTGCCACCAGCAGAGATCCCAGGGATTCACCCCTCCACTTT. This codes for CATSRDPRDSPLHF.

The CDR3, as DNA: TGTGCCAGCAGCTTGGGGGAGGGAGCTAACTATGGCTACACCTTC. Its protein product is CASSLGEGANYGYTF. The gene calls are TRBV7-8 and TRBJ1-2; D possibly corresponds to TRBD1 (5 bases). Trimming cost V 3 bases and J 0 bases, with 11 bases left between them. Germline V gives CDR1 SGHVS, CDR2 FQNEAQ. The CDR3 runs to 15 residues.

V and J are TRBV4-2 and TRBJ1-2; perhaps TRBD1 as D (6 bases). The CDR3 runs 16 residues. V was cut by 1 base and J by 2 bases, with 14 bases left in between. Germline assignment: CDR1 LGHNA and CDR2 YNFKEQ. Written as DNA, the CDR3 is TGTGCCAGCAGCCAAGGACCCGGGACAACAAACTATGGCTACACCTTC. This sequence encodes CASSQGPGTTNYGYTF.

V and J are TRBV18 and TRBJ2-7, with a tentative D call TRBD1 (7 bases). Germline V gene lookup returns CDR1 KGHSH and CDR2 LQKENI. CDR3 length: 12 residues. The ends were cut back, 6 bases at V and 3 bases at J, with 9 bases in the middle. CDR3 protein: CASSRDSYEQYF. CDR3 DNA: TGTGCCAGCTCGCGGGACAGCTACGAGCAGTACTTC.